Shown below are 22 T cell receptor beta chains from a single sample sequenced in a study of blood T cells in healthy people across ages. The use of a sample-barcoded 5' primer and a J-beta primer mix characterized a second PCR of about 7 to 12 cycles. TCRdb processed the 5' RACE reads anew with MiXCR; each CDR3 protein has one entry. The repertoire consists of around 780,000 distinct CDR3 sequences, with roughly 56% occurring once and the leading ten covering around 24%. Material: blood. The source is a man in his forties or fifties in good health.

The chain has TRBV15 and TRBJ2-7; 12 nucleotides agree with TRBD1. The CDR3 sequence is 15 residues long. Germline V gene data show CDR1 as LNHNV and CDR2 as YYDKDF (reference sequence). V was pared by 3 bases and J by 5 bases, with 5 bases of the junction left unmatched. This CDR3 reads CATSSPGQGANEQYF. In DNA, the CDR3 is TGTGCCACCAGCAGTCCGGGACAGGGGGCAAACGAGCAGTACTTC.

The V call is TRBV25-1, the J call TRBJ2-1; either TRBD1 or TRBD2 may fit D (5 bases each). Deletions cut 4 bases from V and 8 bases from J, with 24 bases between. The CDR3 covers 17 residues. CDR1 is MGHDK, CDR2 SYGVNS, per germline. CDR3 in DNA: TGTGCCAGCAGTGCTTCTCCCGGGGCAGGGTATCGGGATGAGCAGTTCTTC. The encoded protein is CASSASPGAGYRDEQFF.

The rearrangement uses TRBV6-6 and TRBJ2-7; D might be TRBD1 (5 bases). CDR1 and CDR2 (germline): MNHNY, SVGAGI (reference sequence). The CDR3 totals 15 residues. V was shortened by 10 bases and J by 3 bases, with 22 bases between the two germline ends. The CDR3 nucleotides are TGTGCCACCAGGGCCCGGACAAGAAACTACTACGAGCAGTACTTC. This encodes CATRARTRNYYEQYF.

The chain links TRBV28 to TRBJ1-2; possibly TRBD1 for D (5 bases). V lost 5 bases and J 3 bases, leaving 13 bases between the germline ends. The germline CDR1 and CDR2 sequences are MDHEN and SYDVKM. The CDR3 length is 14 residues. The CDR3 DNA is TGTGCCAGCAGTGTTCAACGGGGGGACTATGGCTACACCTTC. Translated: CASSVQRGDYGYTF.

This clonotype occurred a few times. This chain uses TRBV5-1 with TRBJ2-5, with D unclear. Between the trimmed V and J ends, which lost 4 bases and 5 bases, there was a span of 15 bases. This CDR3 is built from 14 residues. Germline CDR1 reads SGHRS; CDR2 reads YFSETQ. The CDR3 here is CASSLKDQTETQYF. The CDR3 DNA is TGCGCCAGCAGCCTCAAGGACCAGACTGAGACCCAGTACTTC.

The chain has TRBV3-1 and TRBJ2-3; 9 bases agree with TRBD2. This CDR3 contains 16 residues. Germline V gene lookup returns CDR1 LGHDT and CDR2 YNNKEL (reference sequence). V lost 4 bases to trimming and J lost 2 bases; unmatched junction nucleotides: 7. CDR3 in DNA: TGTGCCAGCAGCCCAAAGGCTAGCGGGAACACAGATACGCAGTATTTT. It encodes CASSPKASGNTDTQYF.

The chain has TRBV7-2 and TRBJ2-2; maybe TRBD2 (7 bases). The germline V and J ends were trimmed by 5 bases and 2 bases, with 15 bases remaining between them. CDR3 length equals 16 residues. The germline V gene encodes CDR1 SGHTA and CDR2 FQGNSA. In DNA form, the CDR3 reads TGTGCCAGCAGCCCTAGGGGGGGCCCAAACACCGGGGAGCTGTTTTTT. Protein sequence: CASSPRGGPNTGELFF.

This chain links TRBV12-3 or TRBV12-4 with TRBJ2-4; 7 bases align to TRBD2. CDR3 length: 13 amino acids. Trimming took 8 bases from V and 6 from J; bases not matched to a gene: 7. The CDR3, as DNA: TGTGCCAGCGGGCGGGAGCGGGGAAACATTCAGTACTTC. It is translated as CASGRERGNIQYF.

DNA for the CDR3: TGCAGTGCTAGGGACAGGTCTTTGGACGAGCAGTACTTC. Amino acid sequence: CSARDRSLDEQYF. The genes are TRBV20-1 and TRBJ2-7; 7 nucleotides line up with TRBD1. V shed 3 bases, J shed 5 bases, and the junction held 7 bases outside the gene matches. The germline V gene encodes CDR1 DFQATT and CDR2 SNEGSKA (reference sequence). CDR3 length: 13 amino acids.

Points on this clonotype: The junction departs from germline at one end; a sequencing error may be responsible. The chain recombines TRBV7-2 with TRBJ2-3, with D hard to call. The CDR3 is 14 residues long. Germline CDR1 and CDR2: SGHTA and FQGNSA. CDR3 nucleotide sequence: TGTGCCAGCAGCTTAATTAGACTGGCAGATGCGCAGTATTTT. Translating gives CASSLIRLADAQYF.

This clonotype appeared a few times. The V call is TRBV7-2, the J call TRBJ2-1; D might be TRBD2 (5 bases). Trimming took off 5 bases at V and 9 bases at J, with 20 bases between the two ends. The CDR3 is 15 amino acids. CDR1 is SGHTA, CDR2 FQGNSA, per germline. The CDR3, as DNA: TGTGCCAGCAGCCCATATGGACTGTCAATCGGTGAGCAGTTCTTC. It codes for CASSPYGLSIGEQFF.

This clonotype was detected a few times. The CDR3 is CSTDRGTETQYF. The CDR3 bases are TGCAGCACGGACAGGGGAACGGAGACCCAGTACTTC. The chain links TRBV29-1 to TRBJ2-5; 9 bases match TRBD1. The CDR3 has 12 residues. Per the germline V gene, CDR1 is SQVTM and CDR2 is ANQGSEA. Unmatched junction bases numbered 6, after V lost 8 bases and J lost 5 bases.

This clonotype was counted once. The gene calls are TRBV9 and TRBJ2-2, with a tentative D call TRBD1 (5 bases). This CDR3 is built from 16 residues. From germline, CDR1 is SGDLS and CDR2 YYNGEE. V dropped 4 bases and J dropped 4 bases, with 17 bases sitting between them. CDR3 DNA sequence: TGTGCCAGCAGCTTCCGGTGGGGCCTGGGCACCGGGGAGCTGTTTTTT. Its translation is CASSFRWGLGTGELFF.

This chain links TRBV7-2 with TRBJ2-5; D may be TRBD1 (5 bases). The ends were cut back, 3 bases at V and 11 bases at J, with 22 bases in the middle. This CDR3 has 15 residues. Per germline, CDR1 SGHTA and CDR2 FQGNSA. The CDR3 DNA reads as TGTGCCAGCAGCTTGGCGCAGGGAACCTACAATGAGCAGTACTTC. This codes for CASSLAQGTYNEQYF.

This clonotype was detected a few times. The chain has TRBV2 and TRBJ2-5; the match to TRBD2 covers 7 bases. Germline assignment: CDR1 SNHLY and CDR2 FYNNEI. The junction had 1 base not matched to a gene; V was cut back by 3 bases and J by 3 bases. The CDR3 consists of 13 residues. Written as DNA, the CDR3 is TGTGCCAGCAGTGAGACTAGCAAAGAGACCCAGTACTTC. Encoded protein: CASSETSKETQYF.

The chain has TRBV28 and TRBJ1-1; TRBD1 aligns across 10 bases. This CDR3 is 17 amino acids long. Trimming at V came to 3 bases and at J to 0 bases, leaving 7 bases not matched to a gene. In germline, CDR1 is MDHEN, CDR2 SYDVKM. The CDR3 DNA reads TGTGCCAGCAGTTTTCAAGACAGGGGGCACATGAACACTGAAGCTTTCTTT. Residues: CASSFQDRGHMNTEAFF.

In this sample, this clonotype turned up once. In DNA form, the CDR3 reads TGTGCCAGTCGGGGGGCGCTGGACACTGAAGCTTTCTTT. This translates into CASRGALDTEAFF. The rearrangement joins TRBV19 to TRBJ1-1; D possibly corresponds to TRBD1 (6 bases). There are 13 residues in the CDR3. V lost 8 bases, J lost 3 bases, and 13 bases lay in between. The germline gives CDR1 LNHDA, CDR2 SQIVND (reference sequence).

The CDR3 DNA is TGTGCCAGCAGCTTCGCGATCACAGATACGCAGTATTTT. Encoded protein: CASSFAITDTQYF. The chain links TRBV11-1 to TRBJ2-3, with D unclear. Germline V lookup: CDR1 SGHAT, CDR2 FQDESV (reference sequence). V was shortened by 3 bases and J by 2 bases, with 6 bases between the two germline ends. The CDR3 totals 13 residues.

V is TRBV20-1 and J is TRBJ1-2; D perhaps matches TRBD1 (6 bases). Germline V lookup: CDR1 DFQATT, CDR2 SNEGSKA (reference sequence). With 1 base removed from V and 1 base from J, the gap between germline ends came to 16 bases. CDR3 length equals 16 residues. The CDR3 nucleotides are TGCAGTGCTAGAGTTAGGGGCAGGGGTGGTAACTATGGCTACACCTTC. As protein: CSARVRGRGGNYGYTF.

The genes are TRBV10-3 and TRBJ2-1, with 12 bases aligning to TRBD2. The trim removed 0 bases at V and 5 bases at J, leaving 5 bases unmatched. Per the germline V gene, CDR1 is ENHRY and CDR2 is SYGVKD. The CDR3 runs to 17 residues. The CDR3 spells CAISESPSGRAHNEQFF. As DNA, the CDR3 is TGTGCCATCAGTGAGTCGCCTAGCGGGAGGGCACACAATGAGCAGTTCTTC.

The rearrangement links TRBV9 to TRBJ2-6; D unresolved. V was cut by 3 bases and J by 4 bases, with 8 bases left in between. This CDR3 has 14 amino acids. Per germline, CDR1 SGDLS and CDR2 YYNGEE. This CDR3 reads CASSADLGANVLTF. For the CDR3, the DNA is TGTGCCAGCAGCGCAGATTTAGGGGCCAACGTCCTGACTTTC.

The chain links TRBV24-1 to TRBJ2-5; 7 bases are a match to TRBD1. Germline V gene data show CDR1 as KGHDR and CDR2 as SFDVKD. The junction had 6 bases not matched to a gene; V was cut back by 8 bases and J by 4 bases. The CDR3 sequence is 13 residues long. CDR3 region: CATKGTERETQYF. As DNA, the CDR3 is TGTGCCACCAAAGGGACAGAAAGAGAGACCCAGTACTTC.